This TCR beta chain is from a study of T-cell memory formation after mild COVID-19. The CDR3 is 13 residues long. V lost 1 base, J lost 9 bases, and 10 bases lay in between. The germline V gene encodes CDR1 SGHDN and CDR2 FVKESK. In regard to this clonotype: Its antigen is undetermined.

Study-wide points: Clones shrinking between day 15 and 85 showed a balanced CD4/CD8 split, and those that grew later tilted toward CD4+.

MiXCR, run by TCRdb on the 5' RACE reads, gives a single entry per CDR3 protein. The table shows fewer than 500,000 distinct CDR3 sequences, with 20% to 30% occurring only once. The TCR was taken from an adult woman who had mild COVID-19 (a few samples of this study predate the infection). Cell type and time point are not known. J is TRBJ2-1 and V is TRBV14, with a possible D match to TRBD2 (5 bases). Source material: PBMCs or a T cell subset sorted from them (not recorded which). This CDR3 reads CASSQGEGPEQFF. DNA for the CDR3: TGTGCCAGCAGCCAAGGAGAGGGCCCTGAGCAGTTCTTC.